This T cell receptor (beta chain) was sequenced during a study of T cells after yellow fever vaccination. With respect to this clonotype: The antigen remains unidentified. The junction and the germline gene differ at one end; a read error may be behind it.

The study, taken as a whole, reports: Abundant bulk-population clonotypes could contaminate the FACS-sorted repertoires.

Looked up from germline, CDR1 is SNHLY and CDR2 is FYNNEI. This CDR3 is built from 13 residues. The authors made TCR cDNA by 5'RACE template switching, adding a universal primer site and UMIs. TCRdb reprocessed the 5' RACE reads via MiXCR and lists one record per CDR3 protein. This table holds about 350,000 distinct CDR3 sequences, approximately 10% found once. The TCR originated in a man aged 18 to 29 who received the YFV17D yellow fever vaccine. The chain recombines TRBV2 with TRBJ2-3; 10 nucleotides agree with TRBD1. Sequenced material: PBMCs, taken on the day of the first yellow fever vaccination. The CDR3 DNA reads as TGTGCCAGCAGCCGATCACCGGGACAGGGGACGGGTTTT. Amino acids: CASSRSPGQGTGF.